The subject of this entry is one TCR beta chain. This entry belongs to a study of blood T cell repertoires in COVID-19. Overall study: PBMCs, B-cell-depleted T cells, or T cells were the source of the cDNA or gDNA that made up the material.

The CDR3 sequence is 14 residues long. Deletions cut 0 bases from V and 8 bases from J, with 11 bases between. The germline gives CDR1 SGHRS, CDR2 YFSETQ. Original processing notes: Scientists estimated how many nucleated cells there were by amplifying reference gene primers. The assay was immunoSEQ multiplex PCR, and TCRdb's table has in-frame clones only and misses some. V, J and clone size were drawn from that table, and D and trimming were deduced from the DNA. The table has about 170,000 clones, almost 85% seen once. This chain links TRBV5-1 with TRBJ1-4; tentative D call: TRBD1 (6 bases). The receptor was derived from a young man with active or convalescent COVID-19. Sequenced material: peripheral blood. CDR3 protein: CASSLVGGSEKLFF. The DNA for the CDR3 is TGCGCCAGCAGCTTGGTAGGGGGAAGCGAAAAACTGTTTTTT.